This passage covers 18 T cell receptor beta chains from one sample sequenced in a study of identifying expanded T cells in peripheral blood. Clones were read by immunoSEQ multiplex PCR, and TCRdb kept only the in-frame ones, dropping some. Of 70,000 to 95,000 clones listed, approximately 90% were seen once; the top ten hold 7.3%. Material for sequencing was blood. The source is a person aged 18 to 75 in good health.

This rearrangement joins TRBV11-2 to TRBJ1-1; no clear D. Germline assignment: CDR1 SGHAT and CDR2 FQNNGV. Trimming removed 1 base from V and 1 base from J, with 10 bases in between. CDR3 length: 15 amino acids. The CDR3 loop is CASSLGLGENTEAFF. CDR3 in DNA: TGTGCCAGCAGCTTAGGTCTCGGGGAGAACACTGAAGCTTTCTTT.

This rearrangement joins TRBV7-9 to TRBJ1-1, with D unclear. Germline loops: CDR1 SEHNR, CDR2 FQNEAQ (reference sequence). This CDR3 region has 12 residues. V shed 5 bases and J shed 4 bases, with 8 bases lying between them. The CDR3 is CASSPSATEAFF. The CDR3 nucleotides read TGTGCCAGCAGCCCATCGGCCACTGAAGCTTTCTTT.

The genes are TRBV5-1 and TRBJ1-2, with 7 bases lining up with TRBD1. The ends lost 4 bases at V and 2 bases at J; junction bases unmatched: 23. Germline lookup yields CDR1 SGHRS and CDR2 YFSETQ. CDR3 length: 20 residues. The CDR3 protein is CASSRRDSDFPSERNYGYTF. The CDR3 region has the DNA TGCGCCAGCAGCCGACGGGACAGCGACTTCCCTTCTGAGCGAAACTATGGCTACACCTTC.

This chain joins TRBV4-1 and TRBJ2-2; 8 bases are shared with TRBD1. The V gene end was trimmed by 1 base and the J gene end by 1 base; junction bases not matched to a gene: 5. The CDR3 spans 17 residues. Looked up from germline, CDR1 is MGHRA and CDR2 is YSYEKL. The DNA for the CDR3 is TGCGCCAGCAGCCAAGCAGGGGGCCGAGTGAACACCGGGGAGCTGTTTTTT. It is translated as CASSQAGGRVNTGELFF.

This clone was recorded once. The chain employs TRBV5-4 and TRBJ1-5; the D gene is possibly TRBD1 (6 bases). The CDR3 is 16 amino acids. V dropped 0 bases and J dropped 4 bases, with 14 bases sitting between them. CDR1 and CDR2 from the germline V gene are SGHNT and YYREEE (reference sequence). CDR3 coding DNA: TGTGCCAGCAGCTTGGGCCCAGGGGAGTCAAATCAGCCCCAGCATTTT. Translated, it gives CASSLGPGESNQPQHF.

This chain joins TRBV5-1 and TRBJ2-7; D is undetermined. Trimming shortened V by 0 bases and J by 3 bases, and 10 bases separated the two germline ends. Germline CDR1 is SGHRS and CDR2 is YFSETQ. This CDR3 is built from 14 residues. The DNA for the CDR3 is TGCGCCAGCAGCTTGGGTCAGATAGACTACGAGCAGTACTTC. Translating gives CASSLGQIDYEQYF.

The rearrangement joins TRBV4-1 to TRBJ2-7; 11 nucleotides align to TRBD2. V gave up 5 bases and J gave up 3 bases; unmatched junction bases: 6. Germline V gene data show CDR1 as MGHRA and CDR2 as YSYEKL. The CDR3 loop spans 15 amino acids. CDR3 in amino acids: CASSGTSGSHYEQYF. CDR3 DNA sequence: TGCGCCAGCAGCGGTACTAGCGGGAGTCACTACGAGCAGTACTTC.

This clone was observed a few times. The chain carries TRBV9 and TRBJ1-2; 9 nucleotides line up with TRBD1. The CDR3 covers 14 residues. The J segment lost 4 bases and the V segment lost 3 bases, leaving 4 bases of the junction unmatched. Germline CDR1 and CDR2: SGDLS and YYNGEE. The CDR3, as DNA: TGTGCCAGCAGCGCACAGGGGGCTGGCTATGGCTACACCTTC. Translated: CASSAQGAGYGYTF.

The V call is TRBV21-1, the J call TRBJ2-5; the D call TRBD2 from the table was never checked on the DNA. TRBV21-1 is a pseudogene locus. This CDR3 spans 17 amino acids. CDR3 region: CASSKESSSGEQETQYF. The DNA for the CDR3 is TGTGCCAGCAGCAAAGAGAGTTCTAGCGGGGAACAAGAGACCCAGTACTTC.

The chain employs TRBV9 and TRBJ2-3, with D hard to call. The germline CDR1 and CDR2 sequences are SGDLS and YYNGEE. The CDR3 covers 15 residues. The V end was cut by 0 bases, the J end by 6 bases, with 14 bases between. The CDR3 spells CASSVEAGQRDTQYF. CDR3 bases: TGTGCCAGCAGCGTAGAGGCAGGTCAGAGGGATACGCAGTATTTT.

V and J are TRBV19 and TRBJ2-7; 7 nucleotides agree with TRBD1. Germline CDR1 reads LNHDA; CDR2 reads SQIVND (reference sequence). V trimming: 5 bases; J trimming: 4 bases; junction bases outside the gene matches: 11. The CDR3 is 15 amino acids. The DNA of the CDR3 is TGTGCCAGTAGTCTGAAGACAGGGTCGGTTTACGAGCAGTACTTC. Translating gives CASSLKTGSVYEQYF.

The rearrangement uses TRBV19 and TRBJ2-5; D unresolved. V was pared by 3 bases and J by 2 bases, with 10 bases between. The germline V gene encodes CDR1 LNHDA and CDR2 SQIVND (reference sequence). The CDR3 has 14 residues. The CDR3 loop is CASSISVSQETQYF. DNA for the CDR3: TGTGCCAGTAGTATCTCAGTTAGTCAAGAGACCCAGTACTTC.

This chain uses TRBV6-1 with TRBJ1-3; no clear D. Germline V gene data show CDR1 as MNHNS and CDR2 as SASEGT. CDR3 size: 14 residues. V gave up 3 bases and J gave up 6 bases, with 12 bases separating them. Written as DNA, the CDR3 is TGTGCCAGCAGTGAGTTCTGGGAGGAAAACACCATATATTTT. This translates into CASSEFWEENTIYF.

This sequence joins TRBV30 and TRBJ1-3; D unresolved. V shed 0 bases and J shed 0 bases, with 12 bases lying between them. Germline CDR1 reads GTSNPN; CDR2 reads SVGIG (reference sequence). There are 16 residues in the CDR3. DNA for the CDR3: TGTGCCTGGAGTGTAGACCGGACGAGCTCTGGAAACACCATATATTTT. Translating it yields CAWSVDRTSSGNTIYF.

The chain carries TRBV11-2 and TRBJ2-7; 7 bases align to TRBD1. The V gene end was trimmed by 4 bases and the J gene end by 2 bases; junction bases not matched to a gene: 11. The CDR3 spans 16 residues. Germline loops: CDR1 SGHAT, CDR2 FQNNGV. CDR3 amino acids: CASSSLTRDSTYEQYF. The DNA of the CDR3 is TGTGCCAGCAGCTCACTAACCCGGGACAGCACCTACGAGCAGTACTTC.

This clone was counted a single time. The genes are TRBV5-5 and TRBJ1-2; TRBD1 matches at 12 bases. V shed 6 bases, J shed 7 bases, and the junction held 7 bases outside the gene matches. The CDR3 is made up of 14 amino acids. Per the germline V gene, CDR1 is SGHKS and CDR2 is YYEKEE (reference sequence). The CDR3 loop reads CASIPGQGAGGYTF. As DNA, the CDR3 is TGTGCCAGCATCCCGGGACAGGGGGCCGGTGGCTACACCTTC.

The chain uses TRBV18 and TRBJ1-2, with D perhaps TRBD1 (6 bases). The CDR3 has 12 amino acids. CDR1 and CDR2 from the germline V gene are KGHSH and LQKENI. Deletions cut 2 bases from V and 6 bases from J, with 7 bases between. The CDR3 loop reads CASSPGTNGYTF. The CDR3 DNA reads as TGTGCCAGCTCACCAGGGACAAATGGCTACACCTTC.

The chain links TRBV19 to TRBJ1-5, with D perhaps matching TRBD1 (5 bases). In germline, CDR1 is LNHDA, CDR2 SQIVND (reference sequence). V was pared by 3 bases and J by 4 bases, with 22 bases between. The CDR3 runs 18 residues. CDR3 nucleotide sequence: TGTGCCAGTAGTATCCCCTCCGGAGGGACTCGATTAAATCAGCCCCAGCATTTT. This codes for CASSIPSGGTRLNQPQHF. Together with reference TRBV19 and TRBJ1-5, the CDR3 gives the full variable domain: DGGITQSPKYLFRKEGQNVTLSCEQNLNHDAMYWYRQDPGQGLRLIYYSQIVNDFQKGDIAEGYSVSREKKESFPLTVTSAQKNPTAFYLCASSIPSGGTRLNQPQHFGDGTRLSIL.